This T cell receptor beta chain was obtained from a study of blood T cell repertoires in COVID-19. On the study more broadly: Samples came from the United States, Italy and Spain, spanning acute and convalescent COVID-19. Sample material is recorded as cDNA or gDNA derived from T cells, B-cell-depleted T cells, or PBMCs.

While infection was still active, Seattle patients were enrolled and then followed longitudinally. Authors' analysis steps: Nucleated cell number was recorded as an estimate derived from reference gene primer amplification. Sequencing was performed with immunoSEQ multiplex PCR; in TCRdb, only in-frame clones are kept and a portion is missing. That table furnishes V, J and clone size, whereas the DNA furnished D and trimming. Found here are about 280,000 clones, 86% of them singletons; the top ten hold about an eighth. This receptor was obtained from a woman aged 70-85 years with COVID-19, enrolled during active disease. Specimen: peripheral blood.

This chain's CDR3 is CASSFGTSYNEQFF. The CDR3 bases are TGCGCCAGCAGCTTTGGGACTTCCTACAATGAGCAGTTCTTC. This chain links TRBV5-1 with TRBJ2-1; possibly TRBD2 for D (6 bases). The V gene lost 2 bases and the J gene lost 1 base, with 7 bases spanning the gap. Looked up from germline, CDR1 is SGHRS and CDR2 is YFSETQ. The CDR3 has 14 residues.